This T cell receptor beta chain was found in a study of blood T cell repertoires in COVID-19. Study-wide background: Acute and convalescent COVID-19 specimens originated in the United States, Italy and Spain. PBMCs, B-cell-depleted T cells, or T cells were the source of the cDNA or gDNA that made up the material.

Profiled with immunoSEQ multiplex PCR; TCRdb holds only in-frame clones, not every one. Of about 100,000 clones in the sample, around 87% were seen once. Germline loops: CDR1 SGHTA, CDR2 FQGNSA. Trimming at V came to 1 base and at J to 5 bases, leaving 5 bases not matched to a gene. This CDR3 comprises 14 residues. This chain connects TRBV7-2 to TRBJ2-7; 7 bases are a match to TRBD2. Sequenced sample: peripheral blood. This TCR derives from a human donor in a cohort sampled during active COVID-19. CDR3 amino acids: CASSLVGGLNEQYF. The CDR3 DNA is TGTGCCAGCAGCTTAGTGGGAGGGCTTAACGAGCAGTACTTC.